The source of this T cell receptor beta chain is a study of T cell responses to AZD1222 COVID-19 vaccine. Libraries were prepared by immunoSEQ multiplex PCR; TCRdb keeps only in-frame clonotypes and omits some of them. Altogether 130,000 or so clones are present, around 84% being singletons, with the ten largest covering approximately 12%. The CDR3 runs 15 residues. The ends lost 6 bases at V and 5 bases at J; junction bases unmatched: 11. The germline gives CDR1 MNHNY, CDR2 SVGAGI (reference sequence). The chain combines TRBV6-6 with TRBJ1-1; TRBD1 matches 8 bases. Sequenced here: peripheral blood, sampled on day 0 of AZD1222 vaccination. The TCR comes from an adult in good health. The CDR3 protein is CASSLKGQEGTEAFF. CDR3 coding DNA: TGTGCCAGCAGCCTCAAGGGACAGGAGGGGACTGAAGCTTTCTTT.